One sample yielded the 27 T cell receptor beta chains listed below, sequenced in a study of T cells in Graves' hyperthyroidism and ophthalmopathy. Authors of the study amplified TCR beta CDR3 regions from RNA transcripts. A set of HTBI primers served as the primers for a first-round RT-PCR of the TCR CDR3. MiXCR was run by TCRdb on the multiplex PCR reads, yielding one entry per CDR3 protein. The sample holds about 340,000 distinct CDR3 sequences; approximately 18% are singletons and the top ten take about 53%. The sequenced material came from blood. Receptors originate from a woman in her forties or fifties with Graves' hyperthyroidism.

This chain connects TRBV27 to TRBJ1-6; D gene uncertain. Germline CDR1 and CDR2: MNHEY and SMNVEV (reference sequence). The CDR3 spans 14 residues. V gave up 9 bases and J gave up 8 bases, with 17 bases separating them. The CDR3 sequence: CASTPAPFHSPLHF. In DNA form, the CDR3 reads TGTGCCAGTACCCCCGCCCCATTTCATTCACCCCTCCACTTT.

This clonotype has at least ten counts. The CDR3 DNA is TGTGCCAGCATGGAGACAGAGAACACTGAAGCTTTCTTT. Amino acid sequence: CASMETENTEAFF. The chain combines TRBV28 with TRBJ1-1; weak D call: TRBD1 (5 bases). The CDR3 extends over 13 amino acids. V was trimmed by 7 bases and J by 1 base, leaving 10 bases between them. Per the germline V gene, CDR1 is MDHEN and CDR2 is SYDVKM.

The genes are TRBV5-5 and TRBJ2-2; D call uncertain. CDR3 length equals 16 residues. Looked up from germline, CDR1 is SGHKS and CDR2 is YYEKEE (reference sequence). Trimming pared 4 bases from V and 0 bases from J, leaving 13 bases between. As DNA, the CDR3 is TGTGCCAGCAGCCTTACCTCCCTAGCGAACACCGGGGAGCTGTTTTTT. Translation: CASSLTSLANTGELFF.

This clonotype was found many times. The genes are TRBV30 and TRBJ2-3, with a possible D match to TRBD2 (6 bases). The CDR3 consists of 15 residues. Trimming removed 2 bases at V and 1 base at J, with 13 bases between. Germline-derived CDR1 and CDR2 are GTSNPN and SVGIG (reference sequence). The CDR3 protein is CAWSTRGTGTDTQYF. In nucleotides, the CDR3 is TGTGCCTGGAGTACCCGCGGGACGGGCACAGATACGCAGTATTTT.

V gene TRBV5-6 combines with J gene TRBJ2-5; TRBD1 aligns across 8 bases. With V trimmed by 0 bases and J by 5 bases, 12 bases remained unmatched. The CDR3 spans 17 residues. Germline V lookup: CDR1 SGHDT, CDR2 YYEEEE. CDR3 DNA: TGTGCCAGCAGCTTGGCCGTGTCAGGGGGCGCGGGTGAGACCCAGTACTTC. Its translation is CASSLAVSGGAGETQYF.

This clonotype was detected only a few times. The V gene is TRBV27, the J gene TRBJ1-1, with D hard to call. Trimming cost V 9 bases and J 5 bases, with 13 bases left between them. Germline assignment: CDR1 MNHEY and CDR2 SMNVEV (reference sequence). The CDR3 has 12 residues. CDR3 loop: CARTPWRTEAFF. Here the CDR3 DNA reads TGTGCCAGAACCCCCTGGAGGACTGAAGCTTTCTTT.

This clonotype was observed many times. The chain is built from TRBV12-3 or TRBV12-4 and TRBJ2-6; no reliable D call. The CDR3 extends over 14 amino acids. The V and J ends lost 6 bases and 0 bases respectively, with 6 bases between them. The CDR3 region is CASRQSSGANVLTF. The DNA of the CDR3 is TGTGCCAGCAGACAGAGCTCTGGGGCCAACGTCCTGACTTTC.

To note about this clonotype: This sequence may be a read error, since a much larger clone differs from it by one base. The chain is built from TRBV12-3 or TRBV12-4 and TRBJ2-5; 10 bases are a match to TRBD2. The CDR3 runs to 14 residues. The CDR3 DNA follows: TGTGCCAGCAGTTTAAGCGGGGGGGCGGAGACCCTGTACTTC. Translation gives CASSLSGGAETLYF.

The rearrangement uses TRBV11-2 and TRBJ1-3; unclear D gene. V lost 5 bases to trimming and J lost 0 bases, with 11 bases between them. The CDR3 has 15 residues. Per germline, CDR1 SGHAT and CDR2 FQNNGV. The CDR3 coding sequence is TGTGCCAGCAGCCCCCCCGTCCCCTCTGGAAACACCATATATTTT. Protein product: CASSPPVPSGNTIYF.

This chain uses TRBV3-1 with TRBJ1-6; D might be TRBD1 (5 bases). V shed 0 bases and J shed 8 bases, with 5 bases lying between them. This CDR3 comprises 13 residues. The V gene's germline CDR1 is LGHDT and CDR2 YNNKEL (reference sequence). In nucleotides, the CDR3 is TGTGCCAGCAGCCAAGAAGGGGATTCACCCCTCCACTTT. This codes for CASSQEGDSPLHF.

The chain has TRBV7-9 and TRBJ2-1, with TRBD2 identical over 9 bases. The CDR3 consists of 16 residues. Per germline, CDR1 SEHNR and CDR2 FQNEAQ (reference sequence). The junction had 7 bases not matched to a gene; V was cut back by 1 base and J by 6 bases. The CDR3 coding sequence is TGTGCCAGCAGCTTAGGGGTAGCGGGAGTGATCAATGAGCAGTTCTTC. It translates to CASSLGVAGVINEQFF.

This clonotype was detected ten times or more. The V gene is TRBV13, the J gene TRBJ2-5; the D is unclear. Germline loops: CDR1 PRHDT, CDR2 FYEKMQ (reference sequence). The CDR3 has 14 residues. The ends were cut back, 4 bases at V and 5 bases at J, with 14 bases in the middle. CDR3 region: CASSSSTGRETQYF. The CDR3 region has the DNA TGTGCCAGCAGCTCTTCGACTGGGCGGGAGACCCAGTACTTC.

This clonotype was seen at least ten times. The genes are TRBV20-1 and TRBJ2-3; the D gene could be TRBD1 or TRBD2 (6 bases each). V shed 5 bases and J shed 5 bases, with 11 bases lying between them. Germline-derived CDR1 and CDR2 are DFQATT and SNEGSKA (reference sequence). The CDR3 runs 12 residues. CDR3 sequence reads: CSASKGGDTQYF. The DNA of the CDR3 is TGCAGTGCTTCGAAGGGGGGAGATACGCAGTATTTT.

This clonotype was counted between two and nine times. The chain joins TRBV5-6 to TRBJ1-2, with D unresolved. The germline V gene encodes CDR1 SGHDT and CDR2 YYEEEE. The CDR3 runs 15 residues. The ends were cut back, 2 bases at V and 6 bases at J, with 17 bases in the middle. CDR3 DNA sequence: TGTGCCAGCAGCTTTGGGTCCGGCCGTCATGATGGCTACACCTTC. This gives the protein CASSFGSGRHDGYTF.

This clonotype was observed a few times. The gene calls are TRBV20-1 and TRBJ1-6; no clear D. Germline CDR1 reads DFQATT; CDR2 reads SNEGSKA (reference sequence). CDR3 length: 13 amino acids. Trimming took off 0 bases at V and 7 bases at J, with 7 bases between the two ends. CDR3 sequence: CSARDTNNSPLHF. The CDR3 nucleotides are TGCAGTGCTAGAGACACGAACAATTCACCCCTCCACTTT.

This clonotype was seen at least ten times. The J gene is TRBJ2-7, the V gene TRBV27, with TRBD2 matching over 13 bases. Per the germline V gene, CDR1 is MNHEY and CDR2 is SMNVEV (reference sequence). This CDR3 comprises 14 residues. Trimming removed 10 bases from V and 4 bases from J; junction bases left unmatched: 7. The CDR3 nucleotides read TGTGCCACCCGACTAGCGGGAGGTGTTTACGAGCAGTACTTC. It translates to CATRLAGGVYEQYF.

The sample holds one count of this clonotype. The chain couples TRBV12-3 or TRBV12-4 to TRBJ2-7; perhaps TRBD1 as D (5 bases). The CDR3 is made up of 14 amino acids. Trimming stripped 7 bases from V and 7 bases from J, with 20 bases between. The CDR3 coding sequence is TGTGCCAGCACGGACACCTACCGTTCTAGGGAGCAGTACGTC. Protein product: CASTDTYRSREQYV.

The V and J genes are TRBV5-1 and TRBJ2-7; tentative D call: TRBD1 (6 bases). Trimming took 5 bases from V and 4 from J, leaving 16 bases between them. This CDR3 is 14 amino acids long. CDR1 is SGHRS, CDR2 YFSETQ, per germline. The CDR3 nucleotides read TGCGCCAGCAGTGGACAGCCAAAGGATTACGAGCAGTACTTC. Its translation is CASSGQPKDYEQYF.

This clonotype was counted between two and nine times. This chain joins TRBV6-1 and TRBJ2-7; TRBD1 matches 9 bases. This CDR3 contains 15 residues. Losses at the gene ends were 0 bases for V and 6 bases for J; bases not matched to a gene: 6. Germline V gives CDR1 MNHNS, CDR2 SASEGT. The CDR3 coding sequence is TGTGCCAGCAGTGAAGCTACAGGGGGCTCGGGCGAGCAGTACGTC. It specifies CASSEATGGSGEQYV.

Many counts were recorded for this clonotype. This chain uses TRBV12-3 or TRBV12-4 with TRBJ1-1, with no clear D. The CDR3 spans 13 residues. Trimming left V 2 bases short and J 8 bases short, with 12 bases between. The CDR3 is CASSLRRLGEAFF. CDR3 sequence (DNA): TGTGCCAGCAGTTTACGGCGGTTGGGAGAAGCTTTCTTT.

This sequence joins TRBV20-1 and TRBJ1-5; TRBD1 agrees at 11 bases. The germline V gene has CDR1 DFQATT and CDR2 SNEGSKA (reference sequence). The CDR3 runs to 15 residues. V trimming: 5 bases; J trimming: 6 bases; junction bases outside the gene matches: 9. The CDR3 DNA reads TGCAGTGCTGATGGGGACAGGGGGGGGAGTCAGCCCCAGCATTTT. Its translation is CSADGDRGGSQPQHF.

This clonotype was seen many times. This chain links TRBV18 with TRBJ1-4; D perhaps matches TRBD1 (6 bases). Germline values: CDR1 KGHSH, CDR2 LQKENI. V lost 3 bases to trimming and J lost 8 bases, with 13 bases between them. The CDR3 runs 14 residues. The CDR3 reads CASSPQQGGEKLFF. The CDR3 region has the DNA TGTGCCAGCTCACCTCAACAGGGAGGCGAAAAACTGTTTTTT.

This clonotype was picked up one time. This may arise from a read error, as a much more abundant clone is one base away. The chain has TRBV24-1 and TRBJ2-7; 7 bases fit TRBD2. Germline loops: CDR1 KGHDR, CDR2 SFDVKD. This CDR3 is 14 amino acids long. V lost 3 bases, J lost 5 bases, and 6 bases stayed unmatched. CDR3 residues: CATSDQGGSDEQYV. The CDR3 nucleotides are TGTGCCACCAGTGATCAGGGAGGGAGCGACGAGCAGTACGTC.

V and J are TRBV29-1 and TRBJ1-1, with no clear D. Germline lookup yields CDR1 SQVTM and CDR2 ANQGSEA. V shed 3 bases and J shed 5 bases, with 13 bases lying between them. This CDR3 contains 13 residues. The CDR3 is CSVDDLPGTEAFF. CDR3 bases: TGCAGCGTTGACGATCTCCCTGGGACTGAAGCTTTCTTT.

This clonotype was seen only a few times. The genes are TRBV18 and TRBJ2-1, with D hard to call. Trimming took off 4 bases at V and 4 bases at J, with 8 bases between the two ends. The length of the CDR3 is 13 residues. In germline, CDR1 is KGHSH, CDR2 LQKENI. The chain's CDR3 is CASSQGDYNEQFF. The CDR3 DNA reads as TGTGCCAGCTCACAAGGCGATTACAATGAGCAGTTCTTC.

The rearrangement links TRBV7-3 to TRBJ1-2; 7 bases agree with TRBD1. Germline V gene lookup returns CDR1 SGHTA and CDR2 FQGTGA. V lost 5 bases and J lost 4; bases outside the gene matches: 7. The CDR3 sequence is 14 residues long. CDR3 DNA sequence: TGTGCCAGCAGCGAATTGGGACAGCTCTATGGCTACACCTTC. Protein: CASSELGQLYGYTF.

This clonotype has more than one count but fewer than ten. V is TRBV2 and J is TRBJ1-2; D gene uncertain. The CDR3 is 9 amino acids. Trimming removed 9 bases from V and 5 bases from J, with 4 bases in between. Per the germline V gene, CDR1 is SNHLY and CDR2 is FYNNEI. Written as DNA, the CDR3 is TGTGCCAGTGGGTATGGCTACACCTTC. Its translation: CASGYGYTF.